This TCR beta chain appears in the sequencing data of a study of T cells in Graves' hyperthyroidism and ophthalmopathy. Out of roughly 10 ml of fresh peripheral blood came the PBMCs. This clonotype came up a few times. Amplified regions were TCR beta CDR3 sequences from RNA transcripts. The study used the HTBI primer set for a first-round RT-PCR of the TCR CDR3. TCRdb re-called the multiplex PCR reads with MiXCR, one entry per CDR3 protein. The sample contains 300,000 or so distinct CDR3 sequences, around 17% of which appear only once. The CDR3 has 15 residues. V was clipped by 3 bases and J by 7 bases, with 17 bases between them. CDR1 is SGHDT, CDR2 YYEEEE, per germline.

The sequence came from a man aged 25 to 40 with Graves' hyperthyroidism. Material: blood. The chain couples TRBV5-6 to TRBJ1-5; maybe TRBD1 (6 bases). CDR3 in DNA: TGTGCCAGCAGCTCCCCCGGCGGGGGGGCGCAGCCCCAGCATTTT. Encoded protein: CASSSPGGGAQPQHF.